This TCR beta chain was captured by sequencing in a study of human T cells and chemical hapten exposure. Time point denoted: pre-sensitization, week 0. Treatment here: therapeutic diphenylcyclopropenone sensitization with weekly scalp DPC. TCRdb fed the RACE reads into MiXCR, producing one record per CDR3 protein. This sample carries more than 250,000 distinct CDR3 sequences, approximately 8.6% of them seen once, and the ten largest clones take approximately 2.3%. CDR3 length: 14 residues. Germline V gene data show CDR1 as MDHEN and CDR2 as SYDVKM. V lost 7 bases, J lost 5 bases, and 17 bases lay in between.

The J gene is TRBJ2-5, the V gene TRBV28; the D gene is possibly TRBD2 (6 bases). This sequence was found in a woman between 35 and 50 years old with alopecia areata. Some clones in this sample may be carry-over from other donors' samples. The sequences come from whole blood, collected in connection with sensitization to the hapten diphenylcyclopropenone (DPC). The CDR3 spells CASTGGQGGETQYF. The CDR3 DNA is TGTGCCAGCACTGGCGGACAAGGAGGGGAGACCCAGTACTTC.